The 16 T cell receptor beta chains in this list originate from one sample, sequenced in a study of identifying expanded T cells in peripheral blood. Clones were sequenced by immunoSEQ multiplex PCR, and TCRdb holds only the in-frame ones, with some missing. The sample shows 70,000 or so clones, approximately 87% of them seen only once. Sequencing input: blood. All receptors derive from a person between 18 and 70 years old in good health.

Regarding this clone: Mismatch with germline at one junction end may stem from a read error. The chain combines TRBV7-6 with TRBJ2-4; 13 positions agree with TRBD2. Germline CDR1 is SGHVS and CDR2 is FNYEAQ. There are 14 residues in the CDR3. This CDR3 reads CASSQGLAGTPVQF. The CDR3 region has the DNA TGTGCCAGCAGCCAGGGACTAGCGGGGACCCCGGTTCAGTTC.

The rearrangement uses TRBV10-3 and TRBJ2-3; the match to TRBD2 covers 11 bases. Per the germline V gene, CDR1 is ENHRY and CDR2 is SYGVKD. J gave up 3 bases and V 0 bases, and 8 bases lay outside the gene matches. This CDR3 is built from 18 residues. The CDR3 protein is CAISESRLAGIRTDTQYF. The CDR3 nucleotides are TGTGCCATCAGTGAGTCTAGACTAGCGGGGATTAGAACAGATACGCAGTATTTT.

The J gene is TRBJ2-7, the V gene TRBV28, with D possibly TRBD2 on 5 matching bases. The V gene lost 9 bases and the J gene lost 2 bases, with 17 bases spanning the gap. This CDR3 has 14 residues. Germline V gives CDR1 MDHEN, CDR2 SYDVKM. In DNA form, the CDR3 reads TGTGCCAGGTTGATACGGGGAAAAACCTACGAGCAGTACTTC. Protein product: CARLIRGKTYEQYF.

The chain links TRBV7-6 to TRBJ2-2; D might be TRBD2 (6 bases). Trimming took off 1 base at V and 5 bases at J, with 8 bases between the two ends. The CDR3 sequence is 14 residues long. Germline assignment: CDR1 SGHVS and CDR2 FNYEAQ. The CDR3 sequence is CASSLDRGTGELFF. CDR3 DNA: TGTGCCAGCAGCTTAGATCGGGGGACCGGGGAGCTGTTTTTT.

The chain links TRBV7-2 to TRBJ2-7, with 9 bases fitting TRBD2. This CDR3 has 17 residues. CDR1 is SGHTA and CDR2 is FQGNSA in the germline V gene. The J segment lost 6 bases and the V segment lost 1 base, leaving 13 bases of the junction unmatched. CDR3 amino acids: CASSLDRLAGLLGEQYF. The CDR3 coding sequence is TGTGCCAGCAGCTTAGATCGGCTAGCGGGGTTATTAGGCGAGCAGTACTTC.

The V and J genes are TRBV7-2 and TRBJ1-2, with 10 bases that match TRBD1. Germline trimming cut 10 bases from V and 4 bases from J; bases unmatched to any gene: 9. CDR1 is SGHTA, CDR2 FQGNSA, per germline. The CDR3 runs to 14 residues. The CDR3 DNA sequence: TGTGCCACGGGACAGGGGTTTCGGGGCTATGGCTACACCTTC. Amino acid sequence: CATGQGFRGYGYTF.

The gene calls are TRBV19 and TRBJ2-5; 7 bases align to TRBD1. Germline values: CDR1 LNHDA, CDR2 SQIVND (reference sequence). The CDR3 is 13 amino acids. With V trimmed by 4 bases and J by 4 bases, 3 bases remained unmatched. The CDR3 is CASSTGQRETQYF. CDR3 DNA: TGTGCCAGTAGTACGGGACAGAGAGAGACCCAGTACTTC.

This clone was observed a few times. The rearrangement uses TRBV27 and TRBJ2-7; D may be TRBD1 (5 bases). Trimming pared 0 bases from V and 5 bases from J, leaving 20 bases between. The germline CDR1 and CDR2 sequences are MNHEY and SMNVEV (reference sequence). CDR3 length equals 17 residues. The CDR3: CASSLSNGGAGIHEQYF. In DNA form, the CDR3 reads TGTGCCAGCAGTTTATCGAATGGTGGGGCCGGTATCCACGAGCAGTACTTC.

V and J are TRBV6-1 and TRBJ2-1; D not certain. CDR1 is MNHNS and CDR2 is SASEGT in the germline V gene. CDR3 length: 11 residues. V lost 6 bases and J lost 8, with 8 bases in between. The chain's CDR3 is CASSFLDEQFF. CDR3 bases: TGTGCCAGCAGCTTTCTCGATGAGCAGTTCTTC.

The chain uses TRBV30 and TRBJ2-1; the match to TRBD2 covers 7 bases. V lost 5 bases to trimming and J lost 1 base; unmatched junction nucleotides: 8. CDR1 is GTSNPN, CDR2 SVGIG, per germline (reference sequence). The CDR3 covers 15 residues. CDR3 in amino acids: CAWSQGGGSYNEQFF. Written as DNA, the CDR3 is TGTGCCTGGTCTCAGGGCGGGGGTTCCTACAATGAGCAGTTCTTC. Supplemented by reference TRBV30 and TRBJ2-1, the full variable domain reads SQTIHQWPATLVQPVGSPLSLECTVEGTSNPNLYWYRQAAGRGLQLLFYSVGIGQISSEVPQNLSASRPQDRQFILSSKKLLLSDSGFYLCAWSQGGGSYNEQFFGPGTRLTVL.

V usage is TRBV30 and J usage is TRBJ1-1; D is ambiguous. With 1 base removed from V and 4 bases from J, the gap between germline ends came to 13 bases. CDR1 GTSNPN and CDR2 SVGIG come from the germline V gene (reference sequence). The CDR3 covers 14 residues. The CDR3 region is CAWSEVLIGTEAFF. CDR3 bases: TGTGCCTGGAGTGAAGTGTTGATAGGCACTGAAGCTTTCTTT.

The V gene is TRBV18, the J gene TRBJ2-6; D gene ambiguous. CDR3 size: 16 residues. The V and J ends lost 3 bases and 0 bases respectively, with 9 bases between them. CDR1 is KGHSH and CDR2 is LQKENI in the germline V gene. CDR3 sequence (DNA): TGTGCCAGCTCACCCCTGAGTCTCTCTGGGGCCAACGTCCTGACTTTC. Translating gives CASSPLSLSGANVLTF.

The chain is built from TRBV10-3 and TRBJ2-7, with D maybe TRBD2 (6 bases). The germline CDR1 and CDR2 sequences are ENHRY and SYGVKD. Trimming removed 4 bases from V and 4 bases from J, with 8 bases in between. The CDR3 loop spans 12 amino acids. The CDR3 DNA reads as TGTGCCATCAGTGCCCGGGGGTACGAGCAGTACTTC. Its protein product is CAISARGYEQYF.

Notes on this clone: This sample includes further DNA sequences coding for the same CDR3. J is TRBJ1-2 and V is TRBV4-3; D not certain. The V end lost 0 bases, the J end lost 4 bases, and 6 bases lay between the germline ends. Germline V gene lookup returns CDR1 LGHNA and CDR2 YSLEER. The CDR3 is made up of 13 amino acids. The DNA for the CDR3 is TGCGCCAGCAGCCAAGATCGAGGCTATGGCTACACCTTC. This encodes CASSQDRGYGYTF.

The chain has TRBV6-6 and TRBJ1-3; D unclear. The germline V and J ends were trimmed by 6 bases and 0 bases, with 9 bases remaining between them. CDR3 size: 14 residues. CDR1 and CDR2 from the germline V gene are MNHNY and SVGAGI (reference sequence). The CDR3 spells CASSPSSSGNTIYF. The CDR3 bases are TGTGCCAGCAGCCCGTCCAGCTCTGGAAACACCATATATTTT.

J is TRBJ2-1 and V is TRBV5-8; 7 nucleotides match TRBD2. This CDR3 region has 17 residues. Germline values: CDR1 SGHTS, CDR2 YDEGEE. With 0 bases clipped from V and 0 bases from J, the junction kept 6 bases outside the gene matches. The CDR3 spells CASSLERGLRSYNEQFF. CDR3 nucleotide sequence: TGTGCCAGCAGCTTGGAAAGGGGACTACGCTCCTACAATGAGCAGTTCTTC.